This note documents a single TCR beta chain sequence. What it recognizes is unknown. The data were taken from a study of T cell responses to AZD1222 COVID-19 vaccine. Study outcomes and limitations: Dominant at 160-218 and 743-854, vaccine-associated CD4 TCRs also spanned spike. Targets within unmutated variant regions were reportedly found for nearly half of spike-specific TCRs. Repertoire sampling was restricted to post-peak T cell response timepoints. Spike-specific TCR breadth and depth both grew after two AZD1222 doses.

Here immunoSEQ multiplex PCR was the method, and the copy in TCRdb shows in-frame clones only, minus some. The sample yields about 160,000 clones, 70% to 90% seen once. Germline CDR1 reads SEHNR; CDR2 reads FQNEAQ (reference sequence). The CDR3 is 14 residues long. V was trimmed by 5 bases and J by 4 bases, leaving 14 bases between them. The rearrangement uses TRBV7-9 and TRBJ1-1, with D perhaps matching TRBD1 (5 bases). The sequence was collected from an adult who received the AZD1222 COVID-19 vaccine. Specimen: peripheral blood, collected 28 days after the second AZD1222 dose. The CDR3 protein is CASSGTGRGTEAFF. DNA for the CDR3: TGTGCCAGCAGCGGGACGGGGAGGGGCACTGAAGCTTTCTTT.